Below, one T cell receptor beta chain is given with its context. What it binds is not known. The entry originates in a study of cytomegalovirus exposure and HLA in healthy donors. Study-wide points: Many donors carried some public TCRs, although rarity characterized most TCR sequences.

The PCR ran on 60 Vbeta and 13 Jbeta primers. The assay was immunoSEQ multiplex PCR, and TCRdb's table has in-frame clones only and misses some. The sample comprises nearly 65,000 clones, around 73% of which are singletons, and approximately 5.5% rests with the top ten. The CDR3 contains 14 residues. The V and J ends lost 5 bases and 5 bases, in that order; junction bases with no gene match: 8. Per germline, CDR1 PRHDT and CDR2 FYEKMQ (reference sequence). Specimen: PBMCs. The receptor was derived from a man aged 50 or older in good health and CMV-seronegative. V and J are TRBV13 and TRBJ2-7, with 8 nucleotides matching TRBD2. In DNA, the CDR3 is TGTGCCAGCAGCCAGGGACTAGATATCCACGAGCAGTACTTC. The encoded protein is CASSQGLDIHEQYF. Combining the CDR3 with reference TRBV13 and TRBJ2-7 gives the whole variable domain AAGVIQSPRHLIKEKRETATLKCYPIPRHDTVYWYQQGPGQDPQFLISFYEKMQSDKGSIPDRFSAQQFSDYHSELNMSSLELGDSALYFCASSQGLDIHEQYFGPGTRLTVT.